Presented here are 11 T cell receptor beta chains from one specimen sequenced in a study of blood T cells in healthy people across ages. Sample-barcoded 5' priming and a J-beta primer mix drove a second PCR of 7 to 11 cycles. MiXCR, applied by TCRdb to the 5' RACE reads, yields one record per CDR3 protein. The sample carries 2 million or so distinct CDR3 sequences, less than 50% recorded once. What was sequenced was blood. All receptors derive from a woman in her thirties or forties in good health.

The gene calls are TRBV5-1 and TRBJ2-5; D might be TRBD1 or TRBD2, each matching 6 bases. Germline CDR1 is SGHRS and CDR2 is YFSETQ. V lost 3 bases, J lost 3 bases, and 12 bases lay in between. CDR3 length equals 14 residues. CDR3 sequence reads: CASSWARGEETQYF. The CDR3 DNA reads as TGCGCCAGCAGCTGGGCTAGGGGGGAAGAGACCCAGTACTTC.

This clonotype has more than one count but fewer than ten. CDR3 nucleotides: TGCAGTGCTAGAGTCGGGACAGTCCAAGAGACCCAGTACTTC. It specifies CSARVGTVQETQYF. The chain carries TRBV20-1 and TRBJ2-5; TRBD1 matches at 7 bases. Per the germline V gene, CDR1 is DFQATT and CDR2 is SNEGSKA (reference sequence). The CDR3 is made up of 14 amino acids. J gave up 1 base and V 1 base, and 3 bases lay outside the gene matches.

CDR3 sequence (DNA): TGTGCCACCCCAGGGCCTCGGGGCTATGGCTACACCTTC. It yields the protein CATPGPRGYGYTF. The V gene is TRBV7-9, the J gene TRBJ1-2, with TRBD1 as a possible D gene (5 bases). With 10 bases removed from V and 4 bases from J, the gap between germline ends came to 16 bases. The CDR3 runs to 13 residues. CDR1 and CDR2 from the germline V gene are SEHNR and FQNEAQ (reference sequence).

This chain uses TRBV20-1 with TRBJ1-2; 7 bases line up with TRBD1. The CDR3 is 13 amino acids. CDR1 is DFQATT, CDR2 SNEGSKA, per germline (reference sequence). V was clipped by 1 base and J by 5 bases; unmatched bases: 4. In DNA form, the CDR3 reads TGCAGTGCTAGAGGGGACAGAGAGTATGGCTACACCTTC. It specifies CSARGDREYGYTF.

This chain joins TRBV6-4 and TRBJ2-3; 11 nucleotides agree with TRBD2. V lost 4 bases to trimming and J lost 4 bases; unmatched junction nucleotides: 7. Germline V gene data show CDR1 as MRHNA and CDR2 as SNTAGT. The CDR3 runs to 16 residues. CDR3: CASSAPTSGEADTQYF. The CDR3 nucleotides are TGTGCCAGCAGTGCCCCGACTAGCGGGGAGGCAGATACGCAGTATTTT.

In regard to this clonotype: A read error may be the cause here, since a much bigger clone is one base away. V usage is TRBV20-1 and J usage is TRBJ2-7; 8 nucleotides align to TRBD1. Trimming at V came to 5 bases and at J to 7 bases, leaving 13 bases not matched to a gene. The CDR3 loop spans 14 amino acids. CDR1 and CDR2 from the germline V gene are DFQATT and SNEGSKA (reference sequence). The CDR3, as DNA: TGCAGTGCTGTAACGGGACAGGAATTCTATGAGCAGTACTTC. It codes for CSAVTGQEFYEQYF.

The CDR3 protein is CASSLDLAGDLTDTQYF. Written as DNA, the CDR3 is TGTGCCAGCAGCTTGGACCTAGCGGGGGACCTCACAGATACGCAGTATTTT. The chain carries TRBV5-5 and TRBJ2-3; TRBD2 matches at 10 bases. Germline loops: CDR1 SGHKS, CDR2 YYEKEE (reference sequence). The CDR3 is 17 amino acids. The J segment lost 2 bases and the V segment lost 0 bases, leaving 6 bases of the junction unmatched.

The chain combines TRBV27 with TRBJ2-7; 9 nucleotides match TRBD1. The CDR3 spans 14 residues. CDR1 is MNHEY and CDR2 is SMNVEV in the germline V gene (reference sequence). V trimming: 6 bases; J trimming: 5 bases; junction bases outside the gene matches: 8. The CDR3 protein is CASRPQGAGHEQYF. CDR3 nucleotides: TGTGCCAGCAGACCACAGGGGGCTGGACACGAGCAGTACTTC.

The rearrangement uses TRBV4-3 and TRBJ2-4, with TRBD1 as a possible D gene (6 bases). There are 16 residues in the CDR3. Deletions cut 0 bases from V and 0 bases from J, with 9 bases between. Germline CDR1 and CDR2: LGHNA and YSLEER. CDR3 protein: CASSQDPDRAKNIQYF. CDR3 DNA: TGCGCCAGCAGCCAAGACCCGGACAGAGCCAAAAACATTCAGTACTTC.

The table lists this clonotype with a few counts. The V gene is TRBV13, the J gene TRBJ2-5; TRBD1 is a possible D gene (7 bases). Germline V lookup: CDR1 PRHDT, CDR2 FYEKMQ (reference sequence). V was shortened by 5 bases and J by 4 bases, with 14 bases between the two germline ends. CDR3 size: 14 residues. The CDR3 bases are TGTGCCAGCAGCCCCTGGAGGGGGCGAGAGACCCAGTACTTC. Its translation: CASSPWRGRETQYF.

This clonotype was seen a few times. The genes are TRBV20-1 and TRBJ1-2; possible D gene TRBD1, 6 bases. This CDR3 region has 13 residues. Germline CDR1 is DFQATT and CDR2 is SNEGSKA (reference sequence). Trimming pared 0 bases from V and 4 bases from J, leaving 9 bases between. As DNA, the CDR3 is TGCAGTGCTAGAGAAGGACAGATCTATGGCTACACCTTC. This gives the protein CSAREGQIYGYTF.